Given below is one T cell receptor beta chain in context. CDR3 size: 15 residues. Germline CDR1 reads MNHEY; CDR2 reads SMNVEV (reference sequence). The V gene lost 6 bases and the J gene lost 2 bases, with 16 bases spanning the gap. The data were obtained in a study of blood T cell repertoires in COVID-19. Study background: Acute and convalescent COVID-19 samples came from the United States, Italy and Spain. The analysed material was cDNA or gDNA that came from T cells, B-cell-depleted T cells, or PBMCs.

Study processing details: Nucleated cell counts were estimated from reference gene primer amplification. The repertoire was sequenced with immunoSEQ multiplex PCR; TCRdb's copy has only in-frame clones and lacks some. V and J calls and clone size come straight from that table; D and trimming were deduced from the DNA. The sample lists 650,000 to 800,000 clones; just under 90% were seen once. Sequencing input: peripheral blood. The TCR was taken from a woman under 30 with acute or convalescent COVID-19. The chain couples TRBV27 to TRBJ1-2; D possibly corresponds to TRBD1 (6 bases). DNA of the CDR3: TGTGCCAGCAGGATCACAGGGCGTGGAAACTATGGCTACACCTTC. Protein: CASRITGRGNYGYTF.